The present entry profiles one TCR beta chain with its context. Its antigen remains unidentified. This entry comes from a study of human T cells and chemical hapten exposure. Study-wide background: Across the whole study, which lasted roughly 24 weeks, patients were given diphenylcyclopropenone on the scalp once a week. Patch tests applied 0.01% DPC to the upper back and were scored after 6 days. Overall study results and limits: Among TCRs, those above 1 in 1000 frequency were unaffected by DPC sensitization. Relative to controls, expanded TCRs formed significantly more large CDR3 similarity clusters.

Trimming removed 4 bases at V and 5 bases at J, with 15 bases between. This CDR3 has 14 amino acids. Germline CDR1 SGHVS, CDR2 FNYEAQ. MiXCR was run by TCRdb on the RACE reads, yielding one entry per CDR3 protein. Of more than 70,000 distinct CDR3 sequences in the sample, roughly a tenth are singletons; the top ten hold about 1%. Time point here: patch test 3, about 24 weeks after DPC sensitization. The treatment was: therapeutic diphenylcyclopropenone sensitization with weekly scalp DPC. The rearrangement joins TRBV7-6 to TRBJ2-7; D is unresolved. Sequences were derived from whole blood, sampled in connection with sensitization to the hapten diphenylcyclopropenone (DPC). The sequence derives from a young woman with alopecia areata. Some clones in this sample may be carry-over from other donors' samples. This CDR3 is CASSSPPLSDEQYV. CDR3 bases: TGTGCCAGCAGCTCCCCCCCTTTGTCGGACGAGCAGTACGTC.